What follows is one T cell receptor beta chain and its context. Its target is unknown. The CDR3 sequence is 15 residues long. Trimming at V came to 3 bases and at J to 1 base, leaving 2 bases not matched to a gene. This entry is derived from a study of T cells in Graves' hyperthyroidism and ophthalmopathy. The study, taken as a whole, reports: Most thyroid clonotypes with frequency above 0.001 were detected in blood.

Authors of the study amplified TCR beta CDR3 regions from RNA transcripts. A first-round RT-PCR of the TCR CDR3 used the HTBI primer set. TCRdb ran MiXCR on the multiplex PCR reads and lists one entry per CDR3 protein. The sample consists of about 200,000 distinct CDR3 sequences, about 18% of them appearing once. Researchers defined stable Graves' hyperthyroidism as no ophthalmopathy progression within 18 months. Newly diagnosed patients aged 18 to 65 had hyperthyroidism of under 2 months' duration. Source material for PBMCs was less than 12 ml fresh peripheral blood. Source material: blood. The genes are TRBV12-3 or TRBV12-4 and TRBJ2-2, with TRBD2 matching 7 bases. This TCR was recovered from a man in his forties with Graves' hyperthyroidism. DNA of the CDR3: TGTGCCAGCAGTTTCGGCGGGAGGAACACCGGGGAGCTGTTTTTT. This encodes CASSFGGRNTGELFF.